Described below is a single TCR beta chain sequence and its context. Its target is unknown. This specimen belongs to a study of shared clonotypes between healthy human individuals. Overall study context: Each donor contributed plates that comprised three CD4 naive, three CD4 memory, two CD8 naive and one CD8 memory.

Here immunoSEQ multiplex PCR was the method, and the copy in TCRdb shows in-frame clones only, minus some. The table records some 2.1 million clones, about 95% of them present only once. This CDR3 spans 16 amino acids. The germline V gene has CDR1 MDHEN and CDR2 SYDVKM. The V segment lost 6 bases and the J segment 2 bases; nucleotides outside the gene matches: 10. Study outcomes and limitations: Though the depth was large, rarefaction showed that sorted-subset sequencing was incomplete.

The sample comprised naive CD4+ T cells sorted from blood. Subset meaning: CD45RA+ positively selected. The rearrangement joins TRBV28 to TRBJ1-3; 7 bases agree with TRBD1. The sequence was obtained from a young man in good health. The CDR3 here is CASSLKSTGTGNTIYF. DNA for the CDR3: TGTGCCAGCAGCTTGAAATCGACAGGGACTGGAAACACCATATATTTT.